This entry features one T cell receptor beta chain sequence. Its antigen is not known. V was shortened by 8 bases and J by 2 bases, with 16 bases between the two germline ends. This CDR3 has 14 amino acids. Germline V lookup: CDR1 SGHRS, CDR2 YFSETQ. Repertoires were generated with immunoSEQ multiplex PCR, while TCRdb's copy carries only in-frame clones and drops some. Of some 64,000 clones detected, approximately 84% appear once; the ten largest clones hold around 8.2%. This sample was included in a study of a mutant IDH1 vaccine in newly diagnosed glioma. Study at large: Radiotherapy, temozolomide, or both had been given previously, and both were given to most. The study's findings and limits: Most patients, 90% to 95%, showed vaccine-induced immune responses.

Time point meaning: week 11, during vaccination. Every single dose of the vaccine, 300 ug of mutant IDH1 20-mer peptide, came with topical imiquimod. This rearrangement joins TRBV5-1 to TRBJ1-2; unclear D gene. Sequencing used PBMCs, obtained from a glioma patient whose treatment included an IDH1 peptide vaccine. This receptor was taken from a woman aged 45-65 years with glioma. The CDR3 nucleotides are TGCGCCAGTAGCCCGTTCTGGGTGAACTATGGCTACACCTTC. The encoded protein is CASSPFWVNYGYTF. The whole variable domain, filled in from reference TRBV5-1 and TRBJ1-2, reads KAGVTQTPRYLIKTRGQQVTLSCSPISGHRSVSWYQQTPGQGLQFLFEYFSETQRNKGNFPGRFSGRQFSNSRSEMNVSTLELGDSALYLCASSPFWVNYGYTFGSGTRLTVV.